Following are 4 T cell receptor beta chains from one sample sequenced in a study of OX40 agonist ivuxolimab in advanced cancers. Repertoires were generated with immunoSEQ multiplex PCR, while TCRdb's copy carries only in-frame clones and drops some. The table shows over 80,000 clones, with around 87% occurring only once. The sequencing here drew on CD4+ or CD8+ T cells sorted from blood, taken in a trial of the OX40 agonist ivuxolimab. Every receptor here comes from an adult with an advanced solid tumor such as melanoma, head and neck, liver or kidney cancer.

This chain uses TRBV2 with TRBJ2-3; 10 bases agree with TRBD1. The ends lost 4 bases at V and 3 bases at J; junction bases unmatched: 7. This CDR3 contains 16 residues. Germline loops: CDR1 SNHLY, CDR2 FYNNEI. The DNA of the CDR3 is TGTGCCAGCAGTGCAAGGACAGGGGGGGTGACAGATACGCAGTATTTT. Amino acid sequence: CASSARTGGVTDTQYF.

A single count supports this clone. The chain employs TRBV5-1 and TRBJ2-7, with 7 bases fitting TRBD1. V was clipped by 3 bases and J by 2 bases; unmatched bases: 8. The CDR3 totals 15 residues. Germline CDR1 SGHRS, CDR2 YFSETQ. CDR3 sequence: CASSSRTGNTYEQYF. CDR3 sequence (DNA): TGCGCCAGCAGCTCCCGGACAGGTAACACCTACGAGCAGTACTTC.

The chain employs TRBV29-1 and TRBJ1-1, with no clear D. Germline CDR1 SQVTM, CDR2 ANQGSEA. This CDR3 has 12 amino acids. Trimming removed 7 bases from V and 8 bases from J, with 17 bases in between. The CDR3: CSGRPGLREAFF. DNA for the CDR3: TGCAGCGGCCGCCCGGGCCTGCGGGAAGCTTTCTTT.

V gene TRBV30 combines with J gene TRBJ1-2; a weak D match, TRBD1 (6 bases). V lost 4 bases and J lost 3, with 12 bases in between. The CDR3 contains 13 residues. Germline CDR1 is GTSNPN and CDR2 is SVGIG (reference sequence). The DNA of the CDR3 is TGTGCCTGGAAGGGGGGGGGCCACTATGGCTACACCTTC. Translation: CAWKGGGHYGYTF.